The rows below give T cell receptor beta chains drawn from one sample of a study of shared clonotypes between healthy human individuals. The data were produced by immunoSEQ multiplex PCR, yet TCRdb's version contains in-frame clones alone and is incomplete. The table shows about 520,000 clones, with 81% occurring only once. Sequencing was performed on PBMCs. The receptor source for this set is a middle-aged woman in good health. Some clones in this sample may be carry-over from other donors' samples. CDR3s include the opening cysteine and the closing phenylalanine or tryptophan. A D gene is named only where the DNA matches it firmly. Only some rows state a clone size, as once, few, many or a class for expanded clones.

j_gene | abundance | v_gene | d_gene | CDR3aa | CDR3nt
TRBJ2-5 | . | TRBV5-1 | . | CASRLRGGGPGETQYF | TGCGCCAGCAGGCTGAGAGGGGGAGGGCCGGGGGAGACCCAGTACTTC
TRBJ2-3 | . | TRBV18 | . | CASSPALTDTQYF | TGTGCCAGCTCGCCGGCCCTTACAGATACGCAGTATTTT
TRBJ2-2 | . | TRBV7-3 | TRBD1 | CASSGQGNTGELFF | TGTGCCAGCAGTGGACAGGGTAACACCGGGGAGCTGTTTTTT
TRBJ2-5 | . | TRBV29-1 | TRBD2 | CSVEGVREGGVQWAQYF | TGCAGCGTTGAAGGAGTGAGGGAGGGCGGGGTACAATGGGCCCAGTACTTC
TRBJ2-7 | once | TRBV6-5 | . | CASSYLGEYEQYF | TGTGCCAGCAGTTACTTGGGGGAATACGAGCAGTACTTC
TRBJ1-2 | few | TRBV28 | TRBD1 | CASSVNRGPLYGYTF | TGTGCCAGCAGTGTCAATAGGGGGCCCCTCTATGGCTACACCTTC
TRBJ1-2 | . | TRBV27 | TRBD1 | CASSFFDRAGGYTF | TGTGCCAGCAGTTTCTTCGACAGGGCGGGTGGCTACACCTTC
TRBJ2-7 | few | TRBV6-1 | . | CASSEAWDKGEQYF | TGTGCCAGCAGTGAAGCATGGGATAAGGGAGAGCAGTACTTC
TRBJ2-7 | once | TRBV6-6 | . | CASSQSYEQYF | TGTGCCAGTAGCCAGAGCTACGAGCAGTACTTC
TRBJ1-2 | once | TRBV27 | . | CASSPAGSGTAYGYTF | TGTGCCAGCAGTCCAGCAGGATCGGGGACGGCCTATGGCTACACCTTC
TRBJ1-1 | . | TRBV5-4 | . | CASMDGNTEAFF | TGTGCCAGCATGGACGGAAACACTGAAGCTTTCTTT
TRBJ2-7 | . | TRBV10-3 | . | CAISAAGAQSEQYF | TGTGCCATCAGTGCCGCCGGGGCCCAGTCGGAGCAGTACTTC
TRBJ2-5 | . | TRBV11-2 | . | CASSPRSGETETQYF | TGTGCCAGCAGCCCAAGGTCCGGGGAAACTGAGACCCAGTACTTC
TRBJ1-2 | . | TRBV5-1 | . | CASSLGQVMDGYTF | TGCGCCAGCAGCTTGGGACAGGTCATGGACGGCTACACCTTC
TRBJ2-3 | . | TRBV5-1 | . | CASSLGGRDPDTQYF | TGCGCCAGCAGCTTGGGGGGGCGCGATCCAGATACGCAGTATTTT
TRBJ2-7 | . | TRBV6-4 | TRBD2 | CASSRRPSGRPLDEQYF | TGTGCCAGCAGCCGACGTCCTAGCGGGAGACCTTTGGACGAGCAGTACTTC
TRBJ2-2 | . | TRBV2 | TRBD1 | CASRGQSTGELFF | TGTGCCAGCAGGGGACAGAGCACCGGGGAGCTGTTTTTT
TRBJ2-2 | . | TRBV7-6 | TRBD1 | CASSPTGGNTGELFF | TGTGCCAGCAGCCCCACAGGGGGTAACACCGGGGAGCTGTTTTTT
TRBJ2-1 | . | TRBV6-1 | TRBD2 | CASKPLAATNNEQFF | TGTGCCAGCAAGCCACTAGCGGCCACCAACAATGAGCAGTTCTTC
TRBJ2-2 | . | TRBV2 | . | CASGRGGYTGELFF | TGTGCCAGTGGGCGGGGCGGGTACACCGGGGAGCTGTTTTTT
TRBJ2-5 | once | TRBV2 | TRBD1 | CASSELRGPGETQYF | TGTGCCAGCAGTGAATTAAGGGGGCCGGGGGAGACCCAGTACTTC
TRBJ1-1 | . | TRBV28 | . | CASALQGLRKINTEAFF | TGTGCCAGCGCCCTCCAAGGGCTTCGGAAAATTAACACTGAAGCTTTCTTT
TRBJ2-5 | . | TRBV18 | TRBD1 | CASSPLARGPQETQYF | TGTGCCAGCTCACCACTGGCCAGGGGGCCACAAGAGACCCAGTACTTC
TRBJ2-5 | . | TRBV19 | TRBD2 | CASSVAGGPKTQYF | TGTGCCAGTAGTGTGGCGGGAGGGCCCAAGACCCAGTACTTC
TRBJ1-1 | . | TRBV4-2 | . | CASSQETRENTEAFF | TGTGCCAGCAGCCAAGAAACCAGGGAGAACACTGAAGCTTTCTTT
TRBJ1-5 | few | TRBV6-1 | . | CASRQENQPQHF | TGTGCCAGCAGGCAGGAGAATCAGCCCCAGCATTTT
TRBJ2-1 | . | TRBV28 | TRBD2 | CASSSLAGDNEQFF | TGTGCCAGCAGTTCCTTAGCGGGAGACAATGAGCAGTTCTTC
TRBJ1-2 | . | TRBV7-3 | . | CASSPGRDYGYTF | TGTGCCAGCAGCCCGGGCAGGGATTATGGCTACACCTTC
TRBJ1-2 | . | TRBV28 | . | CASSSPYSGNYGYTF | TGTGCCAGCAGTTCCCCGTACAGTGGGAACTATGGCTACACCTTC
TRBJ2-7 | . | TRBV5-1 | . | CASTDSAGNEQYF | TGCGCCAGCACCGACAGCGCAGGAAACGAGCAGTACTTC
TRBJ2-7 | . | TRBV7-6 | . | CASSKDSNYEQYF | TGTGCCAGCAGCAAAGACTCAAACTACGAGCAGTACTTC
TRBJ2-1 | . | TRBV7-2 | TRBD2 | CASSPSGRRDNEQFF | TGTGCCAGCAGCCCTAGCGGGAGAAGGGACAATGAGCAGTTCTTC
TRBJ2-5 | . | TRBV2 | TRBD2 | CASTSTSGIQETQYF | TGTGCCAGCACATCGACTAGCGGGATACAAGAGACCCAGTACTTC
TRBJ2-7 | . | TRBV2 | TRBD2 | CANLRLAESYEQYF | TGTGCCAACCTTCGACTAGCGGAGAGTTACGAGCAGTACTTC
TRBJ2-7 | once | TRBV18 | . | CASSPPGGYEPYEQYF | TGTGCCAGCTCACCACCGGGAGGCTATGAACCCTACGAGCAGTACTTC
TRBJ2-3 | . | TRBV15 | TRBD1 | CATSSRTGWIADTQYF | TGTGCCACCAGCAGTCGGACAGGGTGGATTGCAGATACGCAGTATTTT
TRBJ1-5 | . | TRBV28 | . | CASPPAGIGNQPQHF | TGTGCCAGCCCCCCCGCCGGGATAGGGAATCAGCCCCAGCATTTT
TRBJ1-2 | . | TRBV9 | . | CASSVGGGADYGYTF | TGTGCCAGCAGCGTAGGTGGGGGCGCGGACTATGGCTACACCTTC
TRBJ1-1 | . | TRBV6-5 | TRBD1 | CASSYSDRARPHQF | TGTGCCAGCAGTTACTCGGACAGGGCGCGCCCTCACCAATTT
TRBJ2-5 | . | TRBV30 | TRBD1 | CAWSVPGTAGQYF | TGTGCCTGGAGTGTACCAGGGACAGCCGGACAGTACTTC
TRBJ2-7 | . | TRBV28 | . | CASSPPPFSAEQYF | TGTGCCAGCAGTCCCCCACCCTTCTCTGCGGAGCAGTACTTC
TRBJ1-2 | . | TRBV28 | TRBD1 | CASWEDRSALGYTF | TGTGCCAGCTGGGAGGACAGGTCCGCGCTCGGCTACACCTTC
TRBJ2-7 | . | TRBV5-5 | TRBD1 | CASSLAPGGVYEQYF | TGTGCCAGCAGCTTGGCTCCAGGGGGCGTTTACGAGCAGTACTTC
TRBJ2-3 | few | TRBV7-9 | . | CASSLGIQGRSGTDTQYF | TGTGCCAGCAGCTTAGGGATCCAGGGGCGATCGGGCACAGATACGCAGTATTTT
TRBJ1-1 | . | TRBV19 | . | CASSTRTGRTEAFF | TGTGCCAGTAGTACAAGGACTGGACGGACTGAAGCTTTCTTT
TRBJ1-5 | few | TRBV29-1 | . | CAVGHSNQPQHF | TGCGCGGTGGGTCATAGCAATCAGCCCCAGCATTTT
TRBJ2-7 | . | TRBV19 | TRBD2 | CASSMGWTSGYEQYF | TGTGCCAGTAGTATGGGGTGGACTAGCGGTTACGAGCAGTACTTC
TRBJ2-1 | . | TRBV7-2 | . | CASRQRRNYNEQFF | TGTGCCAGCAGACAGCGGAGGAACTACAATGAGCAGTTCTTC
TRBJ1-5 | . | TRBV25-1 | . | CASSASGSMNQPQHF | TGTGCCAGCAGTGCCTCCGGGTCGATGAATCAGCCCCAGCATTTT
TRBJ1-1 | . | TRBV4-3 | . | CASSSHPAGLNTEAFF | TGCGCCAGCAGCTCTCACCCGGCGGGCCTGAACACTGAAGCTTTCTTT
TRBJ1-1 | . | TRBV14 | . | CASSLSGIEAFF | TGTGCCAGCAGCCTCTCAGGAATTGAAGCTTTCTTT
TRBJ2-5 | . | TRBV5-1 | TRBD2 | CASSLGTSFLRGGETQYF | TGCGCCAGCAGCTTGGGGACTAGCTTCCTCCGGGGGGGAGAGACCCAGTACTTC
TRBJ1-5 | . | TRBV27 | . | CASSLSVQQPQHF | TGTGCCAGCAGTTTATCAGTACAACAGCCCCAGCATTTT
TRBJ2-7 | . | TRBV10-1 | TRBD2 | CASSGRGLAGGGWYEQYF | TGCGCCAGCAGTGGGCGGGGACTAGCGGGAGGAGGTTGGTACGAGCAGTACTTC
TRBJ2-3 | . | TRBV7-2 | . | CASSLAGRTDTQYF | TGTGCCAGCAGCTTAGCCGGGCGCACAGATACGCAGTATTTT